This T cell receptor beta chain comes out of a study of T cells in Graves' hyperthyroidism and ophthalmopathy. General study findings and limits: Ophthalmopathy was identified by the model a median around 5.9 months ahead of onset. Most thyroid-expanded clonotypes above 0.001 were also found in blood.

The PBMCs were sourced from fresh peripheral blood (about 10 ml). This clonotype was seen ten or more times. Its specificity is unknown. It was RNA transcripts that yielded the amplified TCR beta CDR3 regions. Researchers ran a first-round RT-PCR on the TCR CDR3 using the HTBI primer set. TCRdb redid the calling of the multiplex PCR reads with MiXCR, one entry per CDR3 protein. Of under 400,000 distinct CDR3 sequences listed, 15% to 18% are singletons. The sample taken for sequencing was blood. The receptor's source is a woman aged 18 to 35 with Graves' hyperthyroidism that later progressed to Graves' ophthalmopathy.

CDR3 nucleotides: TGCAGTGCAACGGGGACCAGGGGCACAGATACGCAGTATTTT. This sequence encodes CSATGTRGTDTQYF. The chain links TRBV20-1 to TRBJ2-3; D is perhaps TRBD1 or TRBD2 (5 bases each). Germline CDR1 DFQATT, CDR2 SNEGSKA (reference sequence). The CDR3 extends over 14 amino acids. Trimming cost V 6 bases and J 1 base, with 14 bases left between them.